What follows is one T cell receptor (beta chain) and its context. The CDR3 contains 15 residues. Germline V lookup: CDR1 MNHEY, CDR2 SVGAGI. V lost 8 bases, J lost 0 bases, and 11 bases lay in between. Treatment defined: randomized to nivolumab then ipilimumab (arm A) or the reverse (arm B). DNA-damaging chemotherapy had not been given to any patient beforehand. Sorted cells were live CD3+CD8+, lacking CD19 and CD56, from PBMCs. Profiling relied on immunoSEQ multiplex PCR, and the TCRdb table lists in-frame clones only, not all of them. The table lists 25,000 to 35,000 clones, roughly 80% of them singletons. The sample originates from a study of sequential checkpoint blockade in melanoma. Across the whole study: Patients were randomized 1:1 to nivolumab-then-ipilimumab or ipilimumab-then-nivolumab first-line. Both treatment sequences were followed by maintenance nivolumab.

The chain has TRBV6-5 and TRBJ2-6; TRBD1 is a possible D gene (5 bases). The clonotype originates from a human donor with melanoma. Sequenced material: CD8+ T cells sorted from blood (inferred from file names), taken from a patient given nivolumab and ipilimumab in sequence. CDR3 in DNA: TGTGCCAGCGTCGACAGTAACTCTGGGGCCAACGTCCTGACTTTC. The encoded protein is CASVDSNSGANVLTF.